This T cell receptor (beta chain) appears in the sequencing data of a study of blood T cell repertoires in COVID-19. In the study overall: COVID-19 samples collected from the United States, Italy and Spain covered acute and convalescent phases.

Clinical histories supplied by participants themselves formed the basis of cohort assignment. The germline gives CDR1 SGHTA, CDR2 FQGNSA. The V and J ends lost 5 bases and 9 bases respectively, with 13 bases between them. The CDR3 extends over 12 amino acids. Study processing details: Reference gene primers were amplified, and this amplification served to estimate nucleated cell counts. Assay: immunoSEQ multiplex PCR; the TCRdb copy retains only in-frame clones and omits some. Clone size and V and J calls were adopted from that table, with D and trimming inferred from the DNA. The profile covers around 200,000 clones, with roughly 83% appearing a single time and approximately 3% taken by the ten largest.

The receptor was isolated from a woman aged 25 to 39 who had recovered from COVID-19. Sequencing was done on a sample of PBMCs or T cells enriched from blood (not recorded which). This sequence joins TRBV7-2 and TRBJ1-1; no clear D. The CDR3 loop reads CASSPERLQAFF. In DNA form, the CDR3 reads TGTGCCAGCAGCCCGGAGCGTCTCCAAGCTTTCTTT.